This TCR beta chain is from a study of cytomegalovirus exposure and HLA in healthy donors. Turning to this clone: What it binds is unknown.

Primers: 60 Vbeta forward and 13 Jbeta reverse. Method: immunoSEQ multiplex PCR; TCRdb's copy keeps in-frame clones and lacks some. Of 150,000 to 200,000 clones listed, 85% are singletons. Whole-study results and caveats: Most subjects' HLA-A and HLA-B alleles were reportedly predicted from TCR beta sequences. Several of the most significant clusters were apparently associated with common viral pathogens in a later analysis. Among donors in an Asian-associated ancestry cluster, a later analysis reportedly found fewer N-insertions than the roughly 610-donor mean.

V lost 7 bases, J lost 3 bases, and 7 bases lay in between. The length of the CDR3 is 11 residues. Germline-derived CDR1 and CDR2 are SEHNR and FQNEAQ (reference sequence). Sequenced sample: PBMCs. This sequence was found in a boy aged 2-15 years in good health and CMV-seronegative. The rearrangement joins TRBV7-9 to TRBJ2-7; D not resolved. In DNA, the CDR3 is TGTGCCAGCACCCCGGTCTACGAGCAGTACTTC. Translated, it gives CASTPVYEQYF.